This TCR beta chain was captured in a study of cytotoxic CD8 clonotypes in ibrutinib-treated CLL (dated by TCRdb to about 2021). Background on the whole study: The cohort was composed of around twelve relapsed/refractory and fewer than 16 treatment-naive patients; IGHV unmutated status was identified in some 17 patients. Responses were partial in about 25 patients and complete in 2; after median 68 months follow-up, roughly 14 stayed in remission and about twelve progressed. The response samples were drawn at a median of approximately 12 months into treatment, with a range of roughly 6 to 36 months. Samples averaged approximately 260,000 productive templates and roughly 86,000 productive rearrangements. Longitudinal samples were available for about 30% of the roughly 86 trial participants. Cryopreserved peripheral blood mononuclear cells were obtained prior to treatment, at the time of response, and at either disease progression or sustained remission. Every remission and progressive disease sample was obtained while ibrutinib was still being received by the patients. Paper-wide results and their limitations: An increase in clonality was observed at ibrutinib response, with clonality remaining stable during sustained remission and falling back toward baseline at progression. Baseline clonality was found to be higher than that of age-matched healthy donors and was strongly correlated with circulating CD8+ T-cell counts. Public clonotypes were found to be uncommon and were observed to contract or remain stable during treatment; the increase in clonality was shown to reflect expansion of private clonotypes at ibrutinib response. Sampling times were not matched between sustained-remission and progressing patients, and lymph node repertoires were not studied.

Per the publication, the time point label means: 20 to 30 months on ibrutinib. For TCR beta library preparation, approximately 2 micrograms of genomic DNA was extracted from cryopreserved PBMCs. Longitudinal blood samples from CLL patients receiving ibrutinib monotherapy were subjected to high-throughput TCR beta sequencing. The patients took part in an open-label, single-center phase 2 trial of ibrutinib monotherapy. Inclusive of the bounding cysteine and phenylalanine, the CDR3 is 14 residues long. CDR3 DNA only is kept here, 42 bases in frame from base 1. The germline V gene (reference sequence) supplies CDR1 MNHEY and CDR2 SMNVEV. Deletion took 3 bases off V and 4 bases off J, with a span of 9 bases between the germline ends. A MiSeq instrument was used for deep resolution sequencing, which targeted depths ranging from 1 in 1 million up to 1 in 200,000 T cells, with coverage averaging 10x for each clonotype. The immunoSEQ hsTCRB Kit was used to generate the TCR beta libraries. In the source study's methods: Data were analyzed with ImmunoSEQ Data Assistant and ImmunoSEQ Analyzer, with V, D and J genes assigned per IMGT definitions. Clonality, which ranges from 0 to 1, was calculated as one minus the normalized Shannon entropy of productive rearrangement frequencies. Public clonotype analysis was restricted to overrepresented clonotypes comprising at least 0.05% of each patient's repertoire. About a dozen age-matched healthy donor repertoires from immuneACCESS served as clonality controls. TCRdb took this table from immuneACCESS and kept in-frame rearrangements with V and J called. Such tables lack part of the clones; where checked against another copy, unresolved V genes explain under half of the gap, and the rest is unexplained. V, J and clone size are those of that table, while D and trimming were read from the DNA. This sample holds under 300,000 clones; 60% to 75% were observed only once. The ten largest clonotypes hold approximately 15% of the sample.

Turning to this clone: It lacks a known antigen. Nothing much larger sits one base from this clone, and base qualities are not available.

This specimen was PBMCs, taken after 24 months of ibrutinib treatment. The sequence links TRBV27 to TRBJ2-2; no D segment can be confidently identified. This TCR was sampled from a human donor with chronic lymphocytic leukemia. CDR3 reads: CASSFGLPTGELFF. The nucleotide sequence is TGTGCCAGCAGTTTTGGGCTCCCCACCGGGGAGCTGTTTTTT.